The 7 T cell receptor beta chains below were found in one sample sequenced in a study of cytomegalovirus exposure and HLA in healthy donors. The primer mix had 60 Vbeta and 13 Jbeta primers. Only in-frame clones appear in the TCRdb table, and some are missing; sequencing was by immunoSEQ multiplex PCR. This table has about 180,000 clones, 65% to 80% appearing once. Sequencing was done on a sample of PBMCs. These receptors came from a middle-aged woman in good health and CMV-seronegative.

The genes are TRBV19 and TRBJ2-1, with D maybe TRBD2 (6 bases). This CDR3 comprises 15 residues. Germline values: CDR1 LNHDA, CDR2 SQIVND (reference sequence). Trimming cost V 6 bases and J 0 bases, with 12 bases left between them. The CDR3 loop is CASSGDFDSYNEQFF. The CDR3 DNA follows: TGTGCCAGTAGCGGGGACTTTGACTCCTACAATGAGCAGTTCTTC. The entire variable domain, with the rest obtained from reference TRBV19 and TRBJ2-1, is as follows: DGGITQSPKYLFRKEGQNVTLSCEQNLNHDAMYWYRQDPGQGLRLIYYSQIVNDFQKGDIAEGYSVSREKKESFPLTVTSAQKNPTAFYLCASSGDFDSYNEQFFGPGTRLTVL.

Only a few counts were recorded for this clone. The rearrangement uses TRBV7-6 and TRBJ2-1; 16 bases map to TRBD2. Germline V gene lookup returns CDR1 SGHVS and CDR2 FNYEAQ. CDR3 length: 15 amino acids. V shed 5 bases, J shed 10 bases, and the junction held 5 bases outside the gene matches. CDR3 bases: TGTGCCAGCAGCCGGGGACTAGCGGGGGGGCAGGAGCAGTTCTTC. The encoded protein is CASSRGLAGGQEQFF.

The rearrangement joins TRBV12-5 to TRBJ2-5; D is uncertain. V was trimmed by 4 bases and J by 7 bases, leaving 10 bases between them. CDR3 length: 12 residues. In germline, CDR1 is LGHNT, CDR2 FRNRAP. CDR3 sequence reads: CASGWPAGTQYF. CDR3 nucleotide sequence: TGTGCTAGTGGTTGGCCCGCAGGGACCCAGTACTTC.

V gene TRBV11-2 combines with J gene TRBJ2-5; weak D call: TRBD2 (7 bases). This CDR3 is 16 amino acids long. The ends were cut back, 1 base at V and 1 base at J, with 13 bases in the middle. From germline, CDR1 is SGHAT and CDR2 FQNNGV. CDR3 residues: CASSLGRGQGQETQYF. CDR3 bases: TGTGCCAGCAGCTTAGGGCGGGGGCAGGGCCAAGAGACCCAGTACTTC.

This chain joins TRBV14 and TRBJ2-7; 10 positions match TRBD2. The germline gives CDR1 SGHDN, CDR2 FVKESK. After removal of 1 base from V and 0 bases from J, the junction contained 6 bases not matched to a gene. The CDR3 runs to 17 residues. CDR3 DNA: TGTGCCAGCAGCCAAGTTCGAGCGGGAGGGCCCTCCTACGAGCAGTACTTC. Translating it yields CASSQVRAGGPSYEQYF.

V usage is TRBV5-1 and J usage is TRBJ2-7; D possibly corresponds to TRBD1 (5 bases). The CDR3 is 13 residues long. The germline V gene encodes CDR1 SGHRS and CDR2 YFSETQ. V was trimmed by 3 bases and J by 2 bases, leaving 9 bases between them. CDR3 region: CASSSAGTYEQYF. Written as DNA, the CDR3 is TGCGCCAGCAGCTCGGCAGGGACCTACGAGCAGTACTTC.

The CDR3 spells CASSLADRENSPLHF. The CDR3 DNA is TGCGCCAGCAGCTTGGCGGACAGGGAAAATTCACCCCTCCACTTT. The chain has TRBV5-1 and TRBJ1-6; 8 nucleotides align to TRBD1. This CDR3 spans 15 amino acids. V shed 0 bases and J 7 bases; nucleotides not matched to a gene: 3. Germline V gene lookup returns CDR1 SGHRS and CDR2 YFSETQ.